This TCR beta chain was obtained from a study of cytomegalovirus exposure and HLA in healthy donors. The CDR3 contains 16 residues. Per germline, CDR1 MNHEY and CDR2 SMNVEV (reference sequence). V lost 6 bases and J lost 4; bases outside the gene matches: 9. The PCR had 60 Vbeta and 13 Jbeta primers. The table came from immunoSEQ multiplex PCR; TCRdb's copy has only in-frame clones and leaves some out. The profile shows about 31,000 clones, more than 75% of them singletons. This TCR was sampled from a boy aged 5-17 years in good health and CMV-seronegative. The rearrangement links TRBV27 to TRBJ2-2, with 9 bases aligning to TRBD2. The sample consisted of PBMCs. The CDR3 spells CASRSAGGPGTGELFF. The CDR3, as DNA: TGTGCCAGCAGGTCCGCGGGGGGGCCGGGCACCGGGGAGCTGTTTTTT.